The clone carrying this TCR beta chain was recorded at least ten times. With iRepertoire HTBI primers and Arm-PCR of CDR3 regions, TCR beta libraries were built. TCRdb re-called the multiplex PCR reads with MiXCR, one entry per CDR3 protein. The sample lists some 400,000 distinct CDR3 sequences, 14% to 15% occurring once. The germline V gene encodes CDR1 MNHEY and CDR2 SMNVEV (reference sequence). V dropped 6 bases and J dropped 4; count of bases not matched to a gene: 5. CDR3 length: 13 residues. Time point meaning: newly diagnosed GD, antithyroid drugs for less than 3 months. From RNA extracted from PBMCs, the TCR library was made. This record belongs to a study of regulatory T cells in long-lasting Graves disease. The same sample was also studied in work on T cells in Graves' hyperthyroidism and ophthalmopathy.

Material: peripheral blood mononuclear cells (PBMCs), obtained at new diagnosis, from a patient treated with antithyroid drugs. The chain has TRBV27 and TRBJ2-7, with 8 bases aligning to TRBD1. This clonotype was sampled from a woman in her 30s with Graves disease. The CDR3 DNA reads as TGTGCCAGCAGACACGGGACAGGATACGAGCAGTACTTC. As protein: CASRHGTGYEQYF.